A selection of T cell receptor beta chains follows, all from one sample in a study of CD4 and CD8 cells across lung adenocarcinoma regions. TCRdb used MiXCR to reprocess the PCR reads, holding one entry per CDR3 protein. The sample contains about 20,000 distinct CDR3 sequences, approximately 50% of which appear only once. The sample comprised CD8+ T cells from the center of a lung tumor. The receptors originated from a female donor with lung adenocarcinoma. The CD4 and CD8 labels of this study may be unreliable. CDR3s include the opening cysteine and the closing phenylalanine or tryptophan. A D gene is named only where the DNA matches it firmly. Clone size appears in some rows only: once, few, many, or a class for an expanded clone.

D,J,size,V,length,CDR3,DNA
NA,TRBJ2-3,few,TRBV27,11,CGSRPQDTQYF,TGTGGCAGCCGTCCTCAAGATACGCAGTATTTT
TRBD2,TRBJ2-5,NA,TRBV27,15,CASSSFTSGQETQYF,TGTGCCAGCAGTTCTTTTACTAGCGGCCAAGAGACCCAGTACTTC
NA,TRBJ2-7,NA,TRBV6-1,15,CASSDGSLSPYEQYF,TGTGCCAGCAGTGATGGAAGCTTAAGTCCATACGAGCAGTACTTC
NA,TRBJ2-6,NA,TRBV5-6,18,CASTRRSEGYSGANVLTF,TGTGCCAGCACCCGGAGGTCAGAGGGGTATTCTGGGGCCAACGTCCTGACTTTC
NA,TRBJ2-1,NA,TRBV10-2,13,CAIRTVADDAQFF,TGCGCCATCAGGACAGTGGCGGACGATGCGCAGTTCTTC
TRBD1,TRBJ2-7,NA,TRBV6-1,13,CASSAGGSYEQYF,TGTGCCAGCAGCGCAGGGGGCTCCTACGAGCAGTACTTC
NA,TRBJ2-3,NA,TRBV25-1,14,CASSEYAGTDEQYF,TGTGCCAGCAGTGAATACGCAGGCACCGATGAGCAGTATTTT
NA,TRBJ2-5,once,TRBV10-2,15,CARSTGGRDQETQYF,TGCGCCAGGAGTACGGGGGGCCGTGACCAAGAGACCCAGTACTTT
TRBD2,TRBJ2-2,many,TRBV3-1,17,CASKGGRGRPNTGELFF,TGTGCCAGCAAGGGGGGCCGCGGGAGGCCGAACACCGGGGAGCTGTTTTTT
NA,TRBJ2-6,many,TRBV6-1,14,CASSGDMRTNVLTF,TGTGCCAGCAGCGGGGACATGAGGACCAACGTCCTGACTTTC
TRBD2,TRBJ2-1,NA,TRBV9,16,CASSSGLGLATLGQFF,TGTGCCAGCAGCTCAGGCCTCGGACTAGCCACGCTCGGGCAGTTCTTC
NA,TRBJ2-3,NA,TRBV27,15,CASSPELGVTNTQYF,TGTGCCAGCAGTCCGGAGCTGGGCGTCACAAACACTCAGTATTTC
TRBD2,TRBJ2-5,NA,TRBV7-9,17,CASSPGRAGSRKDTQYF,TGTGCCAGCAGCCCCGGACGAGCGGGGTCTCGCAAAGATACGCAGTACTTT
NA,TRBJ2-7,few,TRBV6-1,14,CASSVGRTGYEQYF,TGTGCCAGCAGTGTAGGGAGGACCGGTTACGAGCAGTACTTC
NA,TRBJ2-3,NA,TRBV6-1,15,CASSEWGKSTDTQYF,TGTGCCAGCAGTGAATGGGGGAAAAGCACAGATACGCAGTATTTT
NA,TRBJ2-4,NA,TRBV28,12,CASSFLRNDQYF,TGTGCCAGCAGTTTCCTAAGGAACGATCAGTACTTC
NA,TRBJ1-5,many,TRBV6-1,15,CASSEGGLSNQPQHF,TGTGCCAGCAGTGAGGGGGGGCTTAGCAATCAGCCCCAGCATTTT
NA,TRBJ2-7,many,TRBV7-9,13,CASSLEPGPEQYF,TGTGCCAGCAGCTTAGAACCAGGACCGGAGCAGTACTTC
TRBD1,TRBJ2-5,medium-sized,TRBV27,16,CASSSPGTGDDETQYF,TGTGCCAGCAGTTCTCCCGGGACAGGGGATGACGAGACCCAGTACTTC
TRBD2,TRBJ2-5,NA,TRBV27,17,CASSSPSRAGEQETQYF,TGTGCCAGCAGCTCGCCTTCTCGGGCGGGGGAGCAAGAGACCCAGTACTTC
TRBD1,TRBJ2-2,NA,TRBV6-1,15,CASSHDRGHTGELFF,TGTGCCAGCAGCCACGACAGGGGGCACACCGGGGAGCTGTTTTTT
NA,TRBJ2-4,NA,TRBV10-3,14,CATKVPGRGNVQYF,TGTGCCACCAAGGTCCCGGGACGGGGCAACGTCCAGTACTTC
TRBD2,TRBJ2-5,few,TRBV27,14,CASTELAGVTGQYF,TGTGCCAGCACCGAACTAGCGGGAGTAACGGGGCAGTACTTC
NA,TRBJ2-1,NA,TRBV4-2,16,CASSQDLEGISNEQFF,TGTGCCAGCAGCCAAGATCTGGAGGGAATCTCCAATGAGCAGTTCTTC
TRBD1,TRBJ2-2,NA,TRBV6-1,16,CASSVREGVNTGALYF,TGTGCCAGCAGTGTGCGAGAGGGCGTGAACACAGGGGCGCTGTATTTT
NA,TRBJ2-1,few,TRBV27,15,CASSLLGTLGGEQFF,TGTGCCAGCAGTTTATTGGGCACGTTGGGCGGTGAGCAGTTCTTC
NA,TRBJ2-5,NA,TRBV27,15,CARGFWGREPETQYF,TGTGCCAGGGGTTTTTGGGGCAGAGAACCAGAGACGCAGTACTTT
NA,TRBJ2-5,NA,TRBV19,13,CASSDSGRETQYF,TGTGCCAGTAGTGATTCGGGGCGAGAGACGCAGTACTTC
NA,TRBJ2-4,NA,TRBV10-1,14,CGSTGRQDTDTQYF,TGCGGCAGCACGGGCCGGCAAGACACAGATACTCAGTACTTC
TRBD2,TRBJ2-1,NA,TRBV27,17,CASTRLAGGSSYNEQFF,TGTGCCAGCACAAGGCTAGCGGGAGGGAGTTCCTACAATGAGCAGTTCTTC
TRBD1,TRBJ2-6,once,TRBV10-3,15,CAISDRGSGANVLTF,TGTGCCATCAGTGACAGGGGGAGTGGGGCCAACGTCCTGACTTTC
TRBD1,TRBJ1-2,NA,TRBV6-1,16,CASTLTGGGNFRDYTF,TGTGCCAGCACCCTGACAGGGGGCGGAAACTTTCGGGACTACACCTTC
NA,TRBJ2-7,NA,TRBV4-1,13,CASSQVPGSEQYF,TGCGCCAGCAGCCAAGTCCCAGGGAGCGAGCAGTACTTC
NA,TRBJ2-2,NA,TRBV7-3,13,CASSPPATGELFF,TGTGCCAGCAGCCCCCCGGCCACCGGGGAGCTGTTTTTT
NA,TRBJ2-5,NA,TRBV3-1,13,CASRGWVKETQYF,TGTGCCAGCAGAGGTTGGGTTAAAGAGACCCAGTACTTC
TRBD1,TRBJ2-1,many,TRBV12-3/TRBV12-4,17,CASSLDGGQGYYNEQFF,TGTGCCAGCAGTTTGGACGGGGGACAGGGATATTACAATGAGCAGTTCTTC
NA,TRBJ2-1,medium-sized,TRBV11-2,15,CASSNRDKFRGGQFF,TGTGCCAGCAGCAACCGGGACAAGTTCCGGGGAGGGCAGTTCTTC
NA,TRBJ2-5,medium-sized,TRBV7-2,13,CASSLMAQETQYF,TGTGCCAGCAGCTTAATGGCCCAAGAGACCCAGTACTTC
NA,TRBJ2-5,few,TRBV10-2,15,CASSESEVGAETQYF,TGCGCCAGCAGTGAGTCCGAGGTTGGGGCGGAGACCCAGTACTTC
NA,TRBJ2-1,many,TRBV5-1,16,CASSLVPGTLNNEQFF,TGCGCCAGCAGCTTGGTCCCCGGGACCCTTAACAATGAGCAGTTCTTC